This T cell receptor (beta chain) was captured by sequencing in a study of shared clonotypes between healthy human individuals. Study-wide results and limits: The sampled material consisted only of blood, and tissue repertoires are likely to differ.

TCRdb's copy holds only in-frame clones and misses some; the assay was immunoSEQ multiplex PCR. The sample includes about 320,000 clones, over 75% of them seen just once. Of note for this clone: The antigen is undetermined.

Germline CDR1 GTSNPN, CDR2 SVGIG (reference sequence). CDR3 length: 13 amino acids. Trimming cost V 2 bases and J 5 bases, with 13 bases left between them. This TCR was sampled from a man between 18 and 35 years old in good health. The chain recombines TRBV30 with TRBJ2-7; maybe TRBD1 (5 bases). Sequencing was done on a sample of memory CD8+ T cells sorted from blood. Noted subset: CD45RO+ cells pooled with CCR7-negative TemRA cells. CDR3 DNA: TGTGCCTGGAGTCTCAGCCAGGGCAACGAGCAGTACTTC. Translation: CAWSLSQGNEQYF.